This T cell receptor beta chain was sequenced in a study of T cell changes during pregnancy in multiple sclerosis. Only in-frame clones appear in the TCRdb table, and some are missing; sequencing was by immunoSEQ multiplex PCR. The sample lists about 80,000 clones, around 90% seen once, with over 1.3% in the top ten. This sample comprised peripheral blood, obtained before pregnancy. The clonotype originates from a female donor with multiple sclerosis, enrolled in a pregnancy study.

The CDR3 loop is CASSVGGGNQPQHF. The CDR3 DNA sequence: TGTGCCAGCAGTGTAGGAGGGGGCAATCAGCCCCAGCATTTT. J is TRBJ1-5 and V is TRBV28; D perhaps matches TRBD1 (5 bases). The CDR3 has 14 residues. V was shortened by 5 bases and J by 2 bases, with 10 bases between the two germline ends. Germline CDR1 MDHEN, CDR2 SYDVKM.